This T cell receptor (beta chain) was obtained from a study of cytomegalovirus exposure and HLA in healthy donors. Study-wide background: Earlier, 95 million to 130 million unique TCR beta sequences were recovered from about 179 million T cells by an analysis. General study results and limits: The study recorded 150 to 200 TCR beta chains that were cytomegalovirus-associated. Another analysis was done later, and it associated 15,000 to 20,000 TCR beta sequences with HLA alleles at 0.05 false discovery rate.

Comments on this clone: Its matching antigen is unknown.

PCR amplification relied on 60 Vbeta primers (plus 13 Jbeta primers). As processed by the authors: A later analysis counted about 80 million unique TCR beta chains, some 11 million shared. TCRdb keeps only in-frame clones here, not all; method: immunoSEQ multiplex PCR. V and J calls and clone size are as listed in that table; D and trimming were resolved from the DNA. There are about 120,000 clones in the sample; approximately 80% occur only once, and over 3.5% lies in the top ten. The sequence came from a man in his thirties or forties in good health and CMV-seropositive. Sequencing was carried out using PBMCs.

As DNA, the CDR3 is TGCGCCAGCAGGAGGAGGGATACAGATACGCAGTATTTT. It encodes CASRRRDTDTQYF. J is TRBJ2-3 and V is TRBV5-1; weak D call: TRBD2 (6 bases). CDR1 is SGHRS, CDR2 YFSETQ, per germline. Trimming took 5 bases from V and 3 from J, leaving 10 bases between them. The CDR3 is made up of 13 amino acids.